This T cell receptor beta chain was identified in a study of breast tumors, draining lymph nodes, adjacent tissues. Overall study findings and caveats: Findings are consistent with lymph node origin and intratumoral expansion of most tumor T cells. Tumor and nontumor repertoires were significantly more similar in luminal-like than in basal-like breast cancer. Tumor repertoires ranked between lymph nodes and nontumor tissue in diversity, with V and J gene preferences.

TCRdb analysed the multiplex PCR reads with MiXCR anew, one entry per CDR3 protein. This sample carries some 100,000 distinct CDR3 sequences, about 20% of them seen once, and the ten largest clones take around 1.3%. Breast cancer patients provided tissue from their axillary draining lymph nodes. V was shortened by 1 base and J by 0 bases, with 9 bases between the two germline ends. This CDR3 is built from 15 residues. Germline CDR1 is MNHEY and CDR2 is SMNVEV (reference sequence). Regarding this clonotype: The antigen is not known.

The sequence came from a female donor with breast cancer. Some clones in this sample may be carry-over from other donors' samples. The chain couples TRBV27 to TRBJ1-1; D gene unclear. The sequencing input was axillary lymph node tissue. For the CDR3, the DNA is TGTGCCAGCAGTTTATTGCAGCGACTGAACACTGAAGCTTTCTTT. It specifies CASSLLQRLNTEAFF.